Listed here are 8 T cell receptor beta chains from one sample, sequenced in a study of T cells of healthy individuals. TCRdb re-analysed the 5' RACE reads in MiXCR, keeping a single row per CDR3 protein. The sample lists tens of thousands of distinct CDR3 sequences, around 15% occurring once. The receptors originated from a human donor in good health.

This clonotype showed up many times. The gene calls are TRBV3-1 and TRBJ1-2; tentatively, D is TRBD1 (5 bases). V lost 0 bases to trimming and J lost 8 bases, with 13 bases between them. Germline values: CDR1 LGHDT, CDR2 YNNKEL (reference sequence). The CDR3 sequence is 14 residues long. The CDR3 sequence is CASSQDLEGVGYTF. CDR3 bases: TGTGCCAGCAGCCAAGATCTTGAAGGGGTCGGCTACACCTTC.

The rearrangement links TRBV6-2 or TRBV6-3 to TRBJ1-2; D is perhaps TRBD1 (6 bases). Trimming pared 2 bases from V and 6 bases from J, leaving 19 bases between. CDR1 and CDR2 (germline): MNHEY, SVGEGT. The CDR3 runs to 16 residues. As DNA, the CDR3 is TGTGCCAGCAGTTACGGTGGCACCGGGGCAGGGGATGGCTACACCTTC. Protein product: CASSYGGTGAGDGYTF.

This clonotype was seen only a few times. The V and J genes are TRBV7-6 and TRBJ1-6; TRBD1 agrees at 7 bases. CDR1 and CDR2 from the germline V gene are SGHVS and FNYEAQ. The CDR3 has 15 amino acids. V lost 1 base and J lost 7; bases outside the gene matches: 4. CDR3 DNA sequence: TGTGCCAGCAGCTTAGGATCCAGGGGGAATTCACCCCTCCACTTT. Its protein is CASSLGSRGNSPLHF. The whole variable domain, remainder taken from reference TRBV7-6 and TRBJ1-6, is GAGVSQSPRYKVTKRGQDVALRCDPISGHVSLYWYRQALGQGPEFLTYFNYEAQQDKSGLPNDRFSAERPEGSISTLTIQRTEQRDSAMYRCASSLGSRGNSPLHFGNGTRLTVT.

This clonotype was seen a few times. V and J are TRBV20-1 and TRBJ1-2; possible D gene TRBD1, 5 bases. Deletions cut 0 bases from V and 4 bases from J, with 12 bases between. The CDR3 contains 14 residues. From germline, CDR1 is DFQATT and CDR2 SNEGSKA (reference sequence). The CDR3 region has the DNA TGCAGTGCTAGAGATTTCAGGGCGAGCTATGGCTACACCTTC. As protein: CSARDFRASYGYTF.

The J gene is TRBJ1-1, the V gene TRBV12-3 or TRBV12-4; D might be TRBD1 (6 bases). V gave up 7 bases and J gave up 1 base, with 13 bases separating them. This CDR3 region has 14 residues. CDR3 sequence reads: CASTRGHPNTEAFF. The CDR3 DNA reads as TGTGCCAGCACCAGGGGACACCCGAACACTGAAGCTTTCTTT.

This clonotype has more than one count but fewer than ten. The genes are TRBV2 and TRBJ2-5, with 9 bases that match TRBD2. This CDR3 is 15 amino acids long. Trimming at V came to 5 bases and at J to 1 base, leaving 5 bases not matched to a gene. Per the germline V gene, CDR1 is SNHLY and CDR2 is FYNNEI. CDR3 bases: TGTGCCAGCAGTCGTAGCGGGAGCGGCCAAGAGACCCAGTACTTC. Its translation: CASSRSGSGQETQYF. The variable domain in full, with the rest retrieved from reference TRBV2 and TRBJ2-5, is EPEVTQTPSHQVTQMGQEVILRCVPISNHLYFYWYRQILGQKVEFLVSFYNNEISEKSEIFDDQFSVERPDGSNFTLKIRSTKLEDSAMYFCASSRSGSGQETQYFGPGTRLLVL.

The V call is TRBV20-1, the J call TRBJ2-2; 8 nucleotides match TRBD1. CDR3 length: 15 amino acids. Trimming at V came to 3 bases and at J to 5 bases, leaving 8 bases not matched to a gene. Per the germline V gene, CDR1 is DFQATT and CDR2 is SNEGSKA (reference sequence). CDR3 residues: CSASPDRAYTGELFF. In nucleotides, the CDR3 is TGCAGTGCTAGTCCGGACAGGGCCTATACCGGGGAGCTGTTTTTT.

This clonotype has ten or more counts. The CDR3 here is CASSPGTSTDTQYF. Here the CDR3 DNA reads TGTGCCAGCAGCCCCGGGACGAGCACAGATACGCAGTATTTT. The gene calls are TRBV7-2 and TRBJ2-3; either TRBD1 or TRBD2 may fit D (5 bases each). From germline, CDR1 is SGHTA and CDR2 FQGNSA. This CDR3 contains 14 residues. V lost 5 bases and J 0 bases, leaving 9 bases between the germline ends.